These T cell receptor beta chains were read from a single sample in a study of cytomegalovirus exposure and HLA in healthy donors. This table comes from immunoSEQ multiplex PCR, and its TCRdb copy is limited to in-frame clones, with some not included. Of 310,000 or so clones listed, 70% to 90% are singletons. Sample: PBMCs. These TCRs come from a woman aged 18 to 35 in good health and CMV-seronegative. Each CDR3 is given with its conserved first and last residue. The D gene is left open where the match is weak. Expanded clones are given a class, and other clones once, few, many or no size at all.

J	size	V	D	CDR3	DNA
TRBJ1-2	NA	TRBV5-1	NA	CASGETTGFYGYTF	TGCGCCAGCGGCGAAACTACAGGGTTCTATGGCTACACCTTC
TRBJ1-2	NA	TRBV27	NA	CASTREGAYGYTF	TGTGCCAGCACCCGAGAGGGTGCATATGGCTACACCTTC
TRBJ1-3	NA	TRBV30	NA	CAWSFSSGNTIYF	TGTGCCTGGAGCTTTAGCTCTGGAAACACCATATATTTT
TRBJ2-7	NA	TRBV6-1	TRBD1	CASSPGQGSSYEQYF	TGTGCCAGCAGCCCGGGACAGGGTAGCTCCTACGAGCAGTACTTC
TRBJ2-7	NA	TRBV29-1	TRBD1	CSVDVGRQGLYEQYF	TGCAGCGTTGACGTCGGCCGACAGGGGCTCTACGAGCAGTACTTC
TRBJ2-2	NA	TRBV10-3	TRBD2	CALSPGGSTGELFF	TGTGCCCTATCACCGGGGGGGAGCACCGGGGAGCTGTTTTTT
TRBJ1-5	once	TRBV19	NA	CASSIISGGNQPQHF	TGTGCCAGTAGTATCATTTCGGGGGGCAATCAGCCCCAGCATTTT
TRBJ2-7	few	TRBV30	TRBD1	CAWSVGTGGSYEQYF	TGTGCCTGGAGTGTAGGGACAGGGGGATCCTACGAGCAGTACTTC
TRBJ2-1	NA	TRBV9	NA	CASSVGFGTTSFF	NA
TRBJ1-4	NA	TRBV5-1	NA	CASSEQGLANEKLFF	TGCGCCAGCAGTGAACAGGGCCTAGCTAATGAAAAACTGTTTTTT
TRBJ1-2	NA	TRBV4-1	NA	CASSNIGRVRDKGYTF	TGCGCCAGCAGCAACATTGGGAGGGTTCGGGATAAGGGCTACACCTTC
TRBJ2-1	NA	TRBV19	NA	CASSIGGLPNAYNEQFF	TGTGCCAGTAGTATAGGGGGACTCCCCAACGCCTACAATGAGCAGTTCTTC
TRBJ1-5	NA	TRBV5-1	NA	CASSFEPSNQPQHF	TGCGCCAGCAGCTTCGAGCCTAGCAATCAGCCCCAGCATTTT
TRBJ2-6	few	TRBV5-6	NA	CASSAFYRYGANVLTF	TGTGCCAGCAGCGCCTTTTACAGGTATGGGGCCAACGTCCTGACTTTC
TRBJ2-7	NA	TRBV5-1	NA	CASSLAPLESGYEQYF	TGCGCCAGCAGCTTGGCCCCCCTCGAAAGCGGTTACGAGCAGTACTTC
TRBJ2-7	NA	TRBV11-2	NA	CASSLGDTVLYF	TGTGCCAGCAGCTTAGGGGACACAGTTCTGTACTTC
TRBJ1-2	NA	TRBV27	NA	CASAPNPGTPRSGYTF	TGTGCCAGCGCCCCAAATCCCGGGACACCTAGAAGTGGCTACACCTTC
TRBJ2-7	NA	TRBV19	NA	CASSQSKQQYF	TGTGCCAGTAGCCAATCTAAGCAGCAGTACTTC
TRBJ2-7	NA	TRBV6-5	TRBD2	CASSYGPSGITYEQYF	TGTGCCAGCAGTTACGGGCCTAGCGGAATTACCTACGAGCAGTACTTC
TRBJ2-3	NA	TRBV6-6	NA	CASDGLPGTDTQYF	TGTGCCAGCGACGGACTACCCGGTACAGATACGCAGTATTTT
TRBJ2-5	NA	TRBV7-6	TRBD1	CATTLSGGQETQYF	TGTGCCACAACCCTATCAGGGGGCCAAGAGACCCAGTACTTC
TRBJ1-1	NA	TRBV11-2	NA	CASSPRSGTEAFF	TGTGCCAGCAGCCCACGGAGCGGAACTGAAGCTTTCTTT
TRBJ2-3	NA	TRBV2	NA	CASILVDTQYF	TGTGCCAGCATACTAGTAGATACGCAGTATTTT
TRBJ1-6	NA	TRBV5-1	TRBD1	CASSPDRGSEPNSPLHF	TGCGCCAGCAGCCCCGACAGGGGATCAGAACCTAATTCACCCCTCCACTTT
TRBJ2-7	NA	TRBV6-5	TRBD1	CASSSKWDRAGYEQYF	TGTGCCAGCAGTTCCAAATGGGACAGGGCCGGGTACGAGCAGTACTTC
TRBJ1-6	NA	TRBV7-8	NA	CASSAGDISSSYNSPLHF	TGTGCCAGCAGCGCCGGGGACATCTCGAGCTCCTATAATTCACCCCTCCACTTT
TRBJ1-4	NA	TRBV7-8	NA	CASSLRGVSTGKLFF	TGTGCCAGCAGCCTTCGCGGAGTTTCAACAGGAAAACTGTTTTTT
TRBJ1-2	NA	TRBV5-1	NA	CASSSIAQGLGYGYTF	TGCGCCAGCAGCAGTATTGCCCAGGGCCTAGGCTATGGCTACACCTTC
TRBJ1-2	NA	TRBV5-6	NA	CASSLGRVGGGYTF	TGTGCCAGCAGCTTGGGCCGGGTAGGTGGTGGCTACACCTTC
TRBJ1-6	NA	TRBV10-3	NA	CAAGGAPLHF	TGTGCCGCGGGAGGGGCACCCCTCCACTTT
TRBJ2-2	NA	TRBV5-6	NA	CASSLGSLNTGELFF	TGTGCCAGCAGCTTGGGTAGTCTGAACACCGGGGAGCTGTTTTTT
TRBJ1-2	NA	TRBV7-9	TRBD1	CASSFTGTGARRDYGYTF	TGTGCCAGCAGCTTCACCGGGACAGGGGCCCGCCGGGACTATGGCTACACCTTC
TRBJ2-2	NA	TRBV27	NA	CASSFLYPTGGITGELFF	TGTGCCAGCAGTTTCCTATATCCGACTGGGGGGATCACCGGGGAGCTGTTTTTT
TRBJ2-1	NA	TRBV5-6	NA	CASSLEEHNEQFF	TGTGCCAGCAGCTTGGAGGAGCACAATGAGCAGTTCTTC
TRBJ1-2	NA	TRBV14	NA	CASSQDIAGGYGYAF	TGTGCCAGCAGCCAAGATATCGCGGGAGGCTATGGCTACGCCTTC
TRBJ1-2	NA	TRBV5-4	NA	CASSLNAGNYGYTF	TGTGCCAGCAGCTTGAATGCAGGGAACTATGGCTACACCTTC
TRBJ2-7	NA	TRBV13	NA	CASSHRLAYSYEQYF	TGTGCCAGCAGCCACCGACTGGCCTACTCCTACGAGCAGTACTTC
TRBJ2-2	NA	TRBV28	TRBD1	CASSRRTGRGELFF	TGTGCCAGCAGCAGACGGACAGGCCGGGGGGAGCTGTTTTTT
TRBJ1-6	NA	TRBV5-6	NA	CASSASLTEGETYNSPLHF	TGTGCCAGCAGCGCGAGCTTAACCGAGGGGGAAACCTATAATTCACCCCTCCACTTT
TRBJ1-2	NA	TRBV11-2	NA	CASSSPGARRGGYTF	TGTGCCAGCAGCTCGCCCGGGGCCCGGCGGGGGGGCTACACCTTC
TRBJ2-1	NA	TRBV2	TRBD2	CASSEARGGRWNEQFF	TGTGCCAGCAGTGAAGCGCGGGGGGGCCGGTGGAATGAGCAGTTCTTC
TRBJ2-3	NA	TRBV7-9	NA	CASSPQGLYQDTQYF	TGTGCCAGCAGCCCCCAGGGGTTGTATCAAGATACGCAGTATTTT
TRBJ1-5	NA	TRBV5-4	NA	CASSLQGSGQPQHF	TGTGCCAGCAGCCTCCAGGGATCGGGTCAGCCCCAGCATTTT
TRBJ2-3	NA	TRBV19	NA	CASSIESYTDTQYF	TGTGCCAGTAGTATAGAAAGCTACACAGATACGCAGTATTTT
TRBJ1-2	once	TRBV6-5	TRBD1	CASSFLGTGLNYGYTF	TGTGCCAGCAGTTTCCTCGGGACAGGACTTAACTATGGCTACACCTTC
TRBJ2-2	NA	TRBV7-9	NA	CASNLDGLSPGELFF	TGTGCCAGCAACTTAGATGGACTATCTCCCGGGGAGCTGTTTTTT
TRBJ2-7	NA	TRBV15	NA	CATSRDRGYEQYF	TGTGCCACCAGCAGAGATCGGGGCTACGAGCAGTACTTC
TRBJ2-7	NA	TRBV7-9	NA	CASSFTSYEQYF	TGTGCCAGCAGCTTTACGTCCTACGAGCAGTACTTC
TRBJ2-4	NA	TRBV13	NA	CASSRTAAKNIQYF	TGTGCCAGCAGCCGGACTGCGGCCAAAAACATTCAGTACTTC